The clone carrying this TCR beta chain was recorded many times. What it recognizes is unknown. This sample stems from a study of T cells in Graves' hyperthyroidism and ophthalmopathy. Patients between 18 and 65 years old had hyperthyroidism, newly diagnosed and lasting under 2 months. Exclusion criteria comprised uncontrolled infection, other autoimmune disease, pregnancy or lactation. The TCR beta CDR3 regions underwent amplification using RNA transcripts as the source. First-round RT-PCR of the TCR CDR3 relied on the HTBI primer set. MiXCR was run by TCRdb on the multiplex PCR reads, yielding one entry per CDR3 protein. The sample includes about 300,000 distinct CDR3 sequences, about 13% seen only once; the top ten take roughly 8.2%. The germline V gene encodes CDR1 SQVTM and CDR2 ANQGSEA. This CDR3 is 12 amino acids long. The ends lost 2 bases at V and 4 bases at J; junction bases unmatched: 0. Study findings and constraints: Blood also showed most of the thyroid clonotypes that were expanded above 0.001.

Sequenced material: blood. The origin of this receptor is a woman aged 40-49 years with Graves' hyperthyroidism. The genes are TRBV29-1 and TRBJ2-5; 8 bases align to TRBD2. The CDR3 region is CSVETSGETQYF. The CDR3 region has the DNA TGCAGCGTTGAAACTAGCGGAGAGACCCAGTACTTC. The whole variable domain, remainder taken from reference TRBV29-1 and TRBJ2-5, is SAVISQKPSRDICQRGTSLTIQCQVDSQVTMMFWYRQQPGQSLTLIATANQGSEATYESGFVIDKFPISRPNLTFSTLTVSNMSPEDSSIYLCSVETSGETQYFGPGTRLLVL.